This TCR beta chain comes out of a study of T cell responses to AZD1222 COVID-19 vaccine. Assay used: immunoSEQ multiplex PCR; TCRdb lists only in-frame clones, some missing. The sample has some 120,000 clones; more than 75% are singletons. The germline V gene has CDR1 MNHNS and CDR2 SASEGT. V lost 5 bases, J lost 0 bases, and 14 bases lay in between. The CDR3 has 16 residues. The TCR comes from an adult in good health. Sample: peripheral blood, taken on day 0 of AZD1222 vaccination. This sequence joins TRBV6-1 and TRBJ1-5, with D possibly TRBD1 on 6 matching bases. The DNA for the CDR3 is TGTGCCAGCAGTAAAGGACAGTTCAATAGCAATCAGCCCCAGCATTTT. Protein: CASSKGQFNSNQPQHF.